This T cell receptor (beta chain) derives from a study of regulatory T cells in long-lasting Graves disease. The wider study: Graves' patients with a new diagnosis had received antithyroid drugs under 3 months.

Sequencing libraries for TCR beta were prepared with iRepertoire HTBI primers and Arm-PCR of CDR3 regions. TCRdb itself ran the multiplex PCR reads through MiXCR, one entry per CDR3 protein. The table includes some 350,000 distinct CDR3 sequences, roughly 16% detected once. Regarding time point: newly diagnosed GD, antithyroid drugs for less than 3 months. Following extraction of RNA from PBMCs, that RNA was used to make the TCR library. General observations from the study: Segments TRBV28, TRBJ1-2 and TRBJ2-5 showed preferential usage in persistent disease. Graves' patients with persistent disease showed TCR diversity lower than patients newly diagnosed.

The V end lost 0 bases, the J end lost 0 bases, and 6 bases lay between the germline ends. Germline-derived CDR1 and CDR2 are SGHRS and YFSETQ. The CDR3 runs to 15 residues. This clonotype occurred many times. Its antigen is unknown. These same records also appear under a second study, on T cells in Graves' hyperthyroidism and ophthalmopathy.

This clonotype was sampled from a woman between 18 and 30 years old with Graves disease. The chain is built from TRBV5-1 and TRBJ2-2; D is unclear. The sequenced sample was peripheral blood mononuclear cells (PBMCs), obtained at new diagnosis, from a patient treated with antithyroid drugs. This chain's CDR3 is CASSLATTNTGELFF. The CDR3 region has the DNA TGCGCCAGCAGCTTGGCCACAACGAACACCGGGGAGCTGTTTTTT.